Listed below are T cell receptor beta chains from one sample, sequenced in a study of blood T cells in healthy people across ages. One entry per CDR3 protein, called by TCRdb with MiXCR from the 5' RACE reads. This table has 850,000 to 1,100,000 distinct CDR3 sequences, roughly two fifths appearing once. Specimen: blood. The receptors here all came from a man aged 18 to 30 in good health. The CDR3 runs from the conserved cysteine through the conserved F or W. Each record gives: D gene, V gene, clone size, J gene, CDR3 DNA, CDR3 protein. The D gene is left open where the match is weak. Only part of the rows carry a size: once, few, many, or a class if the clone is expanded.

D gene: TRBD1
V gene: TRBV5-1
clone size: -
J gene: TRBJ1-2
CDR3 DNA: TGCGCCAGCAGAAAAGAACAGGGGGCCGCCTATGGCTACACCTTC
CDR3 protein: CASRKEQGAAYGYTF

D gene: -
V gene: TRBV14
clone size: few
J gene: TRBJ2-7
CDR3 DNA: TGTGCCAGCAGCCGGGCCCACGAGCAGTACTTC
CDR3 protein: CASSRAHEQYF

D gene: TRBD1
V gene: TRBV6-1
clone size: -
J gene: TRBJ1-5
CDR3 DNA: TGTGCCAGCAGTGAATACCCAGGGGGGGTGAGCTATCAGCCCCAGCATTTT
CDR3 protein: CASSEYPGGVSYQPQHF

D gene: -
V gene: TRBV7-2
clone size: many
J gene: TRBJ1-2
CDR3 DNA: TGTGCCAGCAGCTTAGCGCAGTCCCAGACTCGGAGCTATGGCTACACCTTC
CDR3 protein: CASSLAQSQTRSYGYTF

D gene: -
V gene: TRBV12-3/TRBV12-4
clone size: -
J gene: TRBJ1-2
CDR3 DNA: TGTGCCAGCAGTTTTCTGTCGACGGGCTATGGCTACACCTTC
CDR3 protein: CASSFLSTGYGYTF

D gene: -
V gene: TRBV29-1
clone size: -
J gene: TRBJ2-4
CDR3 DNA: TGCAGCATCACTCAAGGGCAGTACTTC
CDR3 protein: CSITQGQYF

D gene: -
V gene: TRBV10-3
clone size: few
J gene: TRBJ1-5
CDR3 DNA: TGTGCCATCAGTGAAAAGGGTAGCAATCAGCCCCAGCATTTT
CDR3 protein: CAISEKGSNQPQHF

D gene: -
V gene: TRBV6-5
clone size: many
J gene: TRBJ2-1
CDR3 DNA: TGTGCCAGTACAAATACTCGTCGACATGAGCAGTTCTTC
CDR3 protein: CASTNTRRHEQFF

D gene: TRBD1
V gene: TRBV4-3
clone size: few
J gene: TRBJ1-2
CDR3 DNA: TGCGCCAGCAGCCAATGGACAGGGGGCGCGGAGTCGGATGGCTACACCTTC
CDR3 protein: CASSQWTGGAESDGYTF

D gene: TRBD2
V gene: TRBV12-3/TRBV12-4
clone size: -
J gene: TRBJ2-3
CDR3 DNA: TGTGCCAGCAGTTTATTCGACGGGGGGGCGCATACGCAGTATTTT
CDR3 protein: CASSLFDGGAHTQYF

D gene: -
V gene: TRBV10-3
clone size: few
J gene: TRBJ1-2
CDR3 DNA: TGTGCCATCAGTGAGCGGACAGACTATGGCTACACCTTC
CDR3 protein: CAISERTDYGYTF

D gene: -
V gene: TRBV6-2/TRBV6-3
clone size: -
J gene: TRBJ1-1
CDR3 DNA: TGTGCCAGCAGTGCCGCCAGGACGGTGAACACTGAAGCTTTCTTT
CDR3 protein: CASSAARTVNTEAFF

D gene: -
V gene: TRBV20-1
clone size: few
J gene: TRBJ1-1
CDR3 DNA: TGCAGTGCTCAGAAGAACACTGAAGCTTTCTTT
CDR3 protein: CSAQKNTEAFF

D gene: -
V gene: TRBV12-3/TRBV12-4
clone size: many
J gene: TRBJ2-6
CDR3 DNA: TGTGCCAGCAGTTTCAGGGAGACTGGGGCCAACGTCCTGACTTTC
CDR3 protein: CASSFRETGANVLTF

D gene: -
V gene: TRBV7-9
clone size: -
J gene: TRBJ2-1
CDR3 DNA: TGTGCCAGCAGCTCCCTCTCGTTTGAGCAGTTCTTC
CDR3 protein: CASSSLSFEQFF

D gene: TRBD1
V gene: TRBV9
clone size: -
J gene: TRBJ2-7
CDR3 DNA: TGTGCCAGCAGCGCAACTACAGGGGACAACTACAATGAGCAGTACTTC
CDR3 protein: CASSATTGDNYNEQYF

D gene: -
V gene: TRBV4-2
clone size: -
J gene: TRBJ2-5
CDR3 DNA: TGTGCCAGCAGCCAAGGGGGCACAAGTTCGGAGACCCAGTACTTC
CDR3 protein: CASSQGGTSSETQYF

D gene: -
V gene: TRBV20-1
clone size: -
J gene: TRBJ1-1
CDR3 DNA: TGCAGTGCTAGAGATACTGTTCAAGCTTTCTTT
CDR3 protein: CSARDTVQAFF

D gene: -
V gene: TRBV7-2
clone size: -
J gene: TRBJ2-5
CDR3 DNA: TGTGCCAGCAGCCGAGATGGTGAGCAGTACTTC
CDR3 protein: CASSRDGEQYF

D gene: -
V gene: TRBV20-1
clone size: -
J gene: TRBJ2-5
CDR3 DNA: TGCGGTGCGCACACAGGGTACGAAGAGACCCAGTACTTC
CDR3 protein: CGAHTGYEETQYF

D gene: -
V gene: TRBV6-5
clone size: -
J gene: TRBJ1-5
CDR3 DNA: TGTGCCAGCAGATTCAAGAATCAGCCCCAGCATTTT
CDR3 protein: CASRFKNQPQHF

D gene: -
V gene: TRBV6-2/TRBV6-3
clone size: few
J gene: TRBJ2-5
CDR3 DNA: TGTGCCAGCAGTTCCGTAGCGGTGTCTCAAGAGACCCAGTACTTC
CDR3 protein: CASSSVAVSQETQYF

D gene: -
V gene: TRBV19
clone size: few
J gene: TRBJ1-2
CDR3 DNA: TGTGCCAGTTTTCATCAGGGGTTTCATGAATATGGCTACACCTTC
CDR3 protein: CASFHQGFHEYGYTF

D gene: TRBD1
V gene: TRBV29-1
clone size: many
J gene: TRBJ1-2
CDR3 DNA: TGCAGCGTGATGACAGGGGTGAAATATGGCTACACCTTC
CDR3 protein: CSVMTGVKYGYTF

D gene: -
V gene: TRBV3-1
clone size: -
J gene: TRBJ2-3
CDR3 DNA: TGTGCCAGCAGCCAAGTTGGAATCGGCCTTGTGGCAGATACGCAGTATTTT
CDR3 protein: CASSQVGIGLVADTQYF

D gene: -
V gene: TRBV6-1
clone size: -
J gene: TRBJ1-2
CDR3 DNA: TGTGCCAGCAGTGATGCCTCCCGGACAGAGACTTATGGCTACATCTTC
CDR3 protein: CASSDASRTETYGYIF

D gene: TRBD2
V gene: TRBV7-9
clone size: -
J gene: TRBJ2-1
CDR3 DNA: TGTGCCAGCAGCGCGGGGAAGGCTAGCGGGAAGGATGAGCAGTTCTTC
CDR3 protein: CASSAGKASGKDEQFF

D gene: -
V gene: TRBV19
clone size: -
J gene: TRBJ1-2
CDR3 DNA: TGTGCCAGTAATACCAGGAGTTCTTATGGCTACACCTTC
CDR3 protein: CASNTRSSYGYTF

D gene: -
V gene: TRBV4-1
clone size: -
J gene: TRBJ2-3
CDR3 DNA: TGCGCCAGCCCCCTTAGAGATACGCAGTATTTT
CDR3 protein: CASPLRDTQYF

D gene: TRBD2
V gene: TRBV3-1
clone size: few
J gene: TRBJ2-5
CDR3 DNA: TGTGCCAGCAGCCAAGGGGCGGGGGACGTCGAGACCCAGTACTTC
CDR3 protein: CASSQGAGDVETQYF

D gene: -
V gene: TRBV30
clone size: few
J gene: TRBJ1-2
CDR3 DNA: TGTGCCTGGAGTGAGGACAATTATGGCTACACCTTC
CDR3 protein: CAWSEDNYGYTF

D gene: -
V gene: TRBV5-1
clone size: few
J gene: TRBJ2-2
CDR3 DNA: TGCGCCAGCCCATCGGACACCGGGGAGCTGTTTTTT
CDR3 protein: CASPSDTGELFF

D gene: -
V gene: TRBV7-2
clone size: -
J gene: TRBJ1-1
CDR3 DNA: TGTGCCAGCAGCTTACGGGAGGGAGTGAACACTGAAGCTTTCTTT
CDR3 protein: CASSLREGVNTEAFF

D gene: -
V gene: TRBV20-1
clone size: -
J gene: TRBJ2-3
CDR3 DNA: TGCAGTGCTAGTGATCAGGGCACAGATACGCAGTATTTT
CDR3 protein: CSASDQGTDTQYF

D gene: -
V gene: TRBV12-3/TRBV12-4
clone size: -
J gene: TRBJ1-5
CDR3 DNA: TGTGCCACCCATGCAGGAAATAGCAATCAGCCCCAGCATTTT
CDR3 protein: CATHAGNSNQPQHF

D gene: -
V gene: TRBV14
clone size: -
J gene: TRBJ1-2
CDR3 DNA: TGTGCCAGCAGCCCGACGCTTTTGGGGAACTATGGCTACACCTTC
CDR3 protein: CASSPTLLGNYGYTF

D gene: -
V gene: TRBV27
clone size: few
J gene: TRBJ2-1
CDR3 DNA: TGTGCCAGCAGTTTATCGACCCGGAAGAATGAGCAGTTCTTC
CDR3 protein: CASSLSTRKNEQFF

D gene: -
V gene: TRBV28
clone size: -
J gene: TRBJ1-1
CDR3 DNA: TGTGCCAGCAGTTTATTTCAGGAAGTAGCTTTCTTT
CDR3 protein: CASSLFQEVAFF

D gene: -
V gene: TRBV12-3/TRBV12-4
clone size: -
J gene: TRBJ1-2
CDR3 DNA: TGTGCCAGCAGTTTAGGGGTCAGCCCCTATGGCTACACCTTC
CDR3 protein: CASSLGVSPYGYTF

D gene: -
V gene: TRBV7-2
clone size: -
J gene: TRBJ1-5
CDR3 DNA: TGTGCCAGCAGCAAACCGGATGGTAGCAATCAGCCCCAGCATTTT
CDR3 protein: CASSKPDGSNQPQHF

D gene: -
V gene: TRBV6-2/TRBV6-3
clone size: few
J gene: TRBJ1-2
CDR3 DNA: TGTGCCAGCAGTTGGGTCGGTGGCGGCTACACCTTC
CDR3 protein: CASSWVGGGYTF

D gene: -
V gene: TRBV20-1
clone size: -
J gene: TRBJ1-5
CDR3 DNA: TGCAGTGCTGGTGAGGTTAGCAATCAGCCCCAGCATTTT
CDR3 protein: CSAGEVSNQPQHF

D gene: -
V gene: TRBV6-7
clone size: few
J gene: TRBJ2-1
CDR3 DNA: TGTGCCAGCAGTTACCGATGGGCAGACTACAATGAGCAGTTCTTC
CDR3 protein: CASSYRWADYNEQFF

D gene: -
V gene: TRBV7-2
clone size: -
J gene: TRBJ2-2
CDR3 DNA: TGTGCCAGCAGCTTGGGGGTGGTCACCGGGGAGCTGTTTTTT
CDR3 protein: CASSLGVVTGELFF